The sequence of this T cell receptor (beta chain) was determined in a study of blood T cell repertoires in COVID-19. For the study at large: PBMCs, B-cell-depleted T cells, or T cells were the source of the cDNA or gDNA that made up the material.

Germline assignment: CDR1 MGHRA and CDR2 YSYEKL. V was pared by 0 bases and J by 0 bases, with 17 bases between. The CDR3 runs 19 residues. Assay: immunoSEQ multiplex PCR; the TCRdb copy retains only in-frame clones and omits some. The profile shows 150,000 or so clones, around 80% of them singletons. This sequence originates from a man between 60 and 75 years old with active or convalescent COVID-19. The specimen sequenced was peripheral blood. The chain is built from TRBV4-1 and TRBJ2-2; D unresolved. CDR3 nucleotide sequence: TGCGCCAGCAGCCAAGAAAACTCCTTGGCCAGCGCGAACACCGGGGAGCTGTTTTTT. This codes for CASSQENSLASANTGELFF.